These 7 T cell receptor beta chains were all obtained from the same sample, sequenced in a study of T cell repertoires in cytomegalovirus infection. Their target antigens are unknown. TCRdb redid the calling of the reads with MiXCR, one entry per CDR3 protein. The sample contains hundreds of thousands of distinct CDR3 sequences, around 35% of which appear only once. The sequencing here drew on cultured PBMCs, taken from culture after CMV antigen stimulation. The receptors originated from a human donor in good health (CMV status not recorded). Some clones in this sample may be carry-over from other donors' samples.

This clonotype has more than one count but fewer than ten. This chain uses TRBV6-5 with TRBJ2-5; 10 positions agree with TRBD2. From germline, CDR1 is MNHEY and CDR2 SVGAGI. The CDR3 loop spans 17 amino acids. V dropped 0 bases and J dropped 1; count of bases not matched to a gene: 5. In DNA form, the CDR3 reads TGTGCCAGCAGTTACTCGAGATGGACTAGCGGCCAAGAGACCCAGTACTTC. This codes for CASSYSRWTSGQETQYF.

A few counts support this clonotype. V and J are TRBV6-1 and TRBJ2-1; 9 bases are a match to TRBD1. The J segment lost 4 bases and the V segment lost 6 bases, leaving 7 bases of the junction unmatched. CDR1 and CDR2 from the germline V gene are MNHNS and SASEGT. This CDR3 comprises 15 residues. The CDR3 DNA sequence: TGTGCCAGCAGACTTGGGACAGGGTCATACAATGAGCAGTTCTTC. The encoded protein is CASRLGTGSYNEQFF.

CDR3 sequence: CSARTGTTYEQYF. CDR3 sequence (DNA): TGCAGCGCAAGGACAGGGACAACCTACGAGCAGTACTTC. The gene calls are TRBV29-1 and TRBJ2-7; 8 bases line up with TRBD1. V gave up 7 bases and J gave up 2 bases; unmatched junction bases: 7. CDR1 and CDR2 (germline): SQVTM, ANQGSEA. The CDR3 length is 13 residues.

This clonotype was counted ten times or more. The chain couples TRBV7-9 to TRBJ2-7, with D unclear. Germline values: CDR1 SEHNR, CDR2 FQNEAQ (reference sequence). The V and J ends lost 1 base and 3 bases respectively, with 7 bases between them. The CDR3 totals 13 residues. The CDR3 loop reads CASSLGQNYEQYF. The CDR3 coding sequence is TGTGCCAGCAGCTTAGGTCAGAACTACGAGCAGTACTTC.

V usage is TRBV3-1 and J usage is TRBJ2-1, with D possibly being TRBD2 (6 bases). CDR1 and CDR2 from the germline V gene are LGHDT and YNNKEL (reference sequence). CDR3 size: 16 residues. Trimming removed 0 bases from V and 2 bases from J, with 11 bases in between. The CDR3 DNA reads TGTGCCAGCAGCCAAGACGCTAGCGTAGCCTACAATGAGCAGTTCTTC. This codes for CASSQDASVAYNEQFF.

This chain connects TRBV7-2 to TRBJ1-5; D uncertain. Trimming removed 4 bases from V and 4 bases from J, with 8 bases in between. CDR3 length: 13 residues. Germline V CDR1 and CDR2: SGHTA, FQGNSA. This CDR3 reads CASSSRKNQPQHF. In DNA form, the CDR3 reads TGTGCCAGCAGCTCCCGGAAAAATCAGCCCCAGCATTTT. Full variable domain (remainder filled in from reference TRBV7-2 and TRBJ1-5): GAGVSQSPSNKVTEKGKDVELRCDPISGHTALYWYRQSLGQGLEFLIYFQGNSAPDKSGLPSDRFSAERTGGSVSTLTIQRTQQEDSAVYLCASSSRKNQPQHFGDGTRLSIL.

The chain uses TRBV6-2 or TRBV6-3 and TRBJ2-2; no clear D gene. The V end lost 1 base, the J end lost 7 bases, and 10 bases lay between the germline ends. The germline V gene has CDR1 MNHEY and CDR2 SVGEGT. This CDR3 contains 14 residues. The CDR3 protein is CASSYFFLVGELFF. The CDR3 bases are TGTGCCAGCAGTTACTTTTTCTTGGTCGGGGAGCTGTTTTTT.